Listed here is a single TCR beta chain. This clonotype was observed a single time. The antigen this receptor binds is unknown. No base-level quality is on record; no much larger clone is a single base apart. One read yields weak evidence. The entry originates in a study of CD8 T cells in Susac syndrome (dated by TCRdb to the late 2010s). Describing the broader study: Of the Susac syndrome patients who were sequenced, more than five had clinically active disease and roughly eight were in clinical remission. The clonality of the CD8+ T cell repertoire was compared across 12 healthy donors, about 14 Susac syndrome patients and about 15 multiple sclerosis patients. At blood withdrawal, Susac syndrome patients were therapy-naive, treated with corticosteroids (with IVIg additionally given to some), or treated with IVIg alone. Repertoire sequencing was used to test whether CD8+ T cell activation and differentiation in Susac syndrome was antigen driven.

At the junction V is shortened by 5 bases and J by 7 bases, with 18 bases in between. In the germline V gene (reference sequence), CDR1 corresponds to MNHEY and CDR2 to SMNVEV. Counted from cysteine to phenylalanine, this CDR3 has 15 amino acids. Only the CDR3 part of the read is kept: 45 bases, read in frame from the first base. Peripheral blood CD8+ and CD4+ T cells from healthy donors, Susac syndrome patients and multiple sclerosis patients were profiled using high-throughput TCR beta sequencing. The Susac syndrome patients fulfilled recently defined diagnostic criteria for either definite or probable disease. Bulk CD8+ and CD4+ T cells were purified magnetically by negative isolation, whereas CD8+ TEMRA cells were enriched by FACS. Blood was collected in EDTA tubes and processed within 24 hours, with PBMCs isolated through density gradient centrifugation. PBMCs intended for TCR sequencing were cryopreserved in liquid nitrogen and thawed later in a water bath at 37 degrees C. The sorted or isolated CD4+, CD8+ and CD8+ TEMRA cells had a purity of 90% or higher.

The full study reports these points: CD8+ repertoires in Susac syndrome showed clonal expansion, which was highest in CD8+ TEMRA cells and was greater in clinically active patients than in remitting patients. The number of individuals in the TCR sequencing and HLA analysis was acknowledged as relatively small. Around 15 Susac-specific public clones were identified in the total CD8+ repertoire, and about 5 Susac-specific public clones were identified in the CD8+ TEMRA repertoire.

RNA was extracted using the RNeasy kit, and roughly 0.5 to 1 microgram was reverse transcribed with random hexamers. The immunoSEQ multiplex PCR assay, covering 54 Vbeta and 13 Jbeta segments, was used to amplify TCR beta CDR3 regions. PCR amplification bias was corrected using a synthetic template baseline for primer optimization and computational correction. Under the source paper's analysis protocol: Reads were annotated to V, D and J genes according to IMGT and were analyzed with immunoSEQ Analyzer, with only productive sequences retained. Clonality was calculated as one minus the Shannon entropy normalized by log2 of the number of productive unique sequences. For each patient and control, public and private clones were evaluated among the 100 most prevalent clones. Clones were defined as Susac-specific if absent from the healthy and MS cohorts, from 1052 published viral clones and from other ImmuneACCESS disease sequences. The public reads were reanalyzed by TCRdb: fastp trimming at Q25, MiXCR alignment, in-frame beta chains only. Merged by CDR3 protein, the rows form single entries marked with the most common genes and DNA. For this entry, the V and J calls and clone size follow TCRdb and not the study's own pipeline. A total of about 85,000 distinct CDR3 sequences appear in this sample, 85% to 95% of them only once. The ten most abundant clones make up roughly 0.5% of the sample.

The receptor's source is a human donor with Susac syndrome. Sequenced input: CD8+ T cells from PBMCs. This sequence uses TRBV27 and TRBJ2-1; matching of 7 bases hints at TRBD1 as the D gene. The base sequence is TGTGCCAGCAGTGACCACCTAGCAGGGGGGAATGAGCAGTTCTTC. The resulting protein is CASSDHLAGGNEQFF.